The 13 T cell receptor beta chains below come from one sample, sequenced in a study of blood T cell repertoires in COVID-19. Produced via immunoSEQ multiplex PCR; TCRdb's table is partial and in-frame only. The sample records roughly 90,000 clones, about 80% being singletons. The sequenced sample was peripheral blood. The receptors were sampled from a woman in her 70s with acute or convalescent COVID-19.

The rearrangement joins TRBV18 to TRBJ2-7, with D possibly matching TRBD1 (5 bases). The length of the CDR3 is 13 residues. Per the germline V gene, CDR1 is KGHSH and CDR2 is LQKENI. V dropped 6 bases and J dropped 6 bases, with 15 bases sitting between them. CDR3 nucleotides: TGTGCCAGCTCTGCGACAGTATTAAGCGAGCAGTACTTC. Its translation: CASSATVLSEQYF.

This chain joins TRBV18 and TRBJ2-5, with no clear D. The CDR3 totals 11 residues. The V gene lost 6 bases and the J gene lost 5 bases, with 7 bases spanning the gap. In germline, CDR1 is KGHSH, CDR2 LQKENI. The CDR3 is CASSNSETQYF. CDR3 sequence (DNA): TGTGCCAGCTCTAACAGTGAGACCCAGTACTTC. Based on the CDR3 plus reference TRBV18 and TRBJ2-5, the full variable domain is NAGVMQNPRHLVRRRGQEARLRCSPMKGHSHVYWYRQLPEEGLKFMVYLQKENIIDESGMPKERFSAEFPKEGPSILRIQQVVRGDSAAYFCASSNSETQYFGPGTRLLVL.

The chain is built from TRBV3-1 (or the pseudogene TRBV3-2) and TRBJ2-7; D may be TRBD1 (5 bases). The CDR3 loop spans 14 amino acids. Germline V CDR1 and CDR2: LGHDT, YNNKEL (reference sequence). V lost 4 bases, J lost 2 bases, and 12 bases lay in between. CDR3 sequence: CASSPMAGTYEQYF. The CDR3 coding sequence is TGTGCCAGCAGCCCGATGGCAGGGACCTACGAGCAGTACTTC.

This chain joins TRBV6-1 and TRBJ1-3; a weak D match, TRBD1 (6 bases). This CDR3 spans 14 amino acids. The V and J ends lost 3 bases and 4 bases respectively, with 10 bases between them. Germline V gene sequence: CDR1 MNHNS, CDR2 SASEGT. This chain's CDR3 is CASSDMGAGNTIYF. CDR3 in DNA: TGTGCCAGCAGTGATATGGGGGCCGGAAACACCATATATTTT.

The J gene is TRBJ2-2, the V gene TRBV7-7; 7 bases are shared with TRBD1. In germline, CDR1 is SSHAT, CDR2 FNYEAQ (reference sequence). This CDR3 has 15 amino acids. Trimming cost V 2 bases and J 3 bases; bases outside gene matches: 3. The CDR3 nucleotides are TGTGCCAGCAGCTTAAGGGGGCGAGACACCGGGGAGCTGTTTTTT. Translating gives CASSLRGRDTGELFF.

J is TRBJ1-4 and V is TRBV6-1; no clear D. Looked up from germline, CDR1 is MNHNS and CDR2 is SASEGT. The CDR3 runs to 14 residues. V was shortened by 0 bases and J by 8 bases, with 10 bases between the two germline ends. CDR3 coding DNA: TGTGCCAGCAGTGAAGCGCTACGATTGGAAAAACTGTTTTTT. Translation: CASSEALRLEKLFF.

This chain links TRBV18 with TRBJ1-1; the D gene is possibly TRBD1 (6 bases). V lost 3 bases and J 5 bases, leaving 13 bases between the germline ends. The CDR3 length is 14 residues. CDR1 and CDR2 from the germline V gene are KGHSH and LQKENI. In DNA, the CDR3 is TGTGCCAGCTCACCGGAGGGGGGGTTAACTGAAGCTTTCTTT. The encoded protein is CASSPEGGLTEAFF.

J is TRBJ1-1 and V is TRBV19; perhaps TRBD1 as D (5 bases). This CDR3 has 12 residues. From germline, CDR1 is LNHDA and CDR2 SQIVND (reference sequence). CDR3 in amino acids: CVTRVSNTEAFF. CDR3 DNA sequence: TGTGTAACCAGGGTCTCGAACACTGAAGCTTTCTTT.

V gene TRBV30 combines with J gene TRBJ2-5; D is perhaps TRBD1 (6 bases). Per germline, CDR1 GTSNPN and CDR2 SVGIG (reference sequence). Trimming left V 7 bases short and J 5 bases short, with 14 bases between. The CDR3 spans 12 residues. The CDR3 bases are TGTGCCTCACTACCCACAGGGGAGACCCAGTACTTC. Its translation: CASLPTGETQYF. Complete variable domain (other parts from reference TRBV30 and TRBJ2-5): SQTIHQWPATLVQPVGSPLSLECTVEGTSNPNLYWYRQAAGRGLQLLFYSVGIGQISSEVPQNLSASRPQDRQFILSSKKLLLSDSGFYLCASLPTGETQYFGPGTRLLVL.

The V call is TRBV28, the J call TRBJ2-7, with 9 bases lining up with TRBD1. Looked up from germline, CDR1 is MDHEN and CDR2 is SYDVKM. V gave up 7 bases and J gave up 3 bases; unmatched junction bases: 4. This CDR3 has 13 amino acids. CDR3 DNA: TGTGCCAGCACGCGGACAGGGGACTACGAGCAGTACTTC. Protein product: CASTRTGDYEQYF.

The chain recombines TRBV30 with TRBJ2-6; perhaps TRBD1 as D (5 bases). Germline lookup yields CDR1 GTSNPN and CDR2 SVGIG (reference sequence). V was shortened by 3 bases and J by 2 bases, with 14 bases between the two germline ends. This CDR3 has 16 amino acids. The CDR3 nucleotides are TGTGCCTGGAGGAGAGCACAGGAGACTGGGGCCAACGTCCTGACTTTC. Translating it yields CAWRRAQETGANVLTF.

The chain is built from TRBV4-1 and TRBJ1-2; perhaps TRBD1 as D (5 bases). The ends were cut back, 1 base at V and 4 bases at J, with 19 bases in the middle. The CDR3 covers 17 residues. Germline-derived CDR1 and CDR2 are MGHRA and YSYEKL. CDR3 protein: CASSQAWGGQDIYGYTF. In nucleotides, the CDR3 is TGCGCCAGCAGCCAAGCCTGGGGTGGGCAGGACATCTATGGCTACACCTTC.

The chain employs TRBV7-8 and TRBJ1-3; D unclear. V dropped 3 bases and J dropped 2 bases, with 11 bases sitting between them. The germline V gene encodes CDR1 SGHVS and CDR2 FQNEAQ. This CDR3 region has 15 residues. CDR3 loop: CASSFGQSTGNTIYF. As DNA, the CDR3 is TGTGCCAGCAGCTTTGGGCAAAGCACTGGAAACACCATATATTTT.